This entry describes one T cell receptor (beta chain). Antigen unknown. RNA transcripts provided the source from which TCR beta CDR3 regions were amplified. The HTBI primer set served for first-round RT-PCR of the TCR CDR3. Using its own MiXCR run on the multiplex PCR reads, TCRdb lists one record per CDR3 protein. The sample records 530,000 or so distinct CDR3 sequences, 46% being singletons. The study defined stable Graves' hyperthyroidism as no ophthalmopathy progression within 18 months. In patients aged 18 to 65, hyperthyroidism was newly diagnosed, with duration under 2 months. These data are taken from a study of T cells in Graves' hyperthyroidism and ophthalmopathy. Study-wide results and caveats: Ophthalmopathy was predicted by the model a median of approximately 6 months ahead of onset.

Germline V lookup: CDR1 SGHTA, CDR2 FQGTGA. This CDR3 has 14 amino acids. V was shortened by 4 bases and J by 3 bases, with 13 bases between the two germline ends. The chain carries TRBV7-3 and TRBJ2-7; TRBD1 or TRBD2 may be the D gene (5 bases each). Material: peripheral blood or thyroid tissue (not recorded which). This sequence was found in a young woman with Graves' hyperthyroidism. In nucleotides, the CDR3 is TGTGCCAGCAGCTCGGGGCAGGCCCTCTACGAGCAGTACTTC. It translates to CASSSGQALYEQYF.